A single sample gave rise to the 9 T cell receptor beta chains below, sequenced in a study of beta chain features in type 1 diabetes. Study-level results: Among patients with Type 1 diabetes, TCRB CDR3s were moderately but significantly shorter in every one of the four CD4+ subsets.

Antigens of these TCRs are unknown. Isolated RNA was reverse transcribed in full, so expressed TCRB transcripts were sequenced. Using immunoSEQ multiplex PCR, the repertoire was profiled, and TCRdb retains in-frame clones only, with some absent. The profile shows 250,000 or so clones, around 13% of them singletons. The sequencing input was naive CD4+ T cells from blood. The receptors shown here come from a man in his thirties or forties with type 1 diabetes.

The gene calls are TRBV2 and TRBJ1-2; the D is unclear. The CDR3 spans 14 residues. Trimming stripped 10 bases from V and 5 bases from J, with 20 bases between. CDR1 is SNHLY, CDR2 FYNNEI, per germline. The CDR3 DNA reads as TGTGCCACGAGCTTGGAGGGTCCGGCTTATGGCTACACCTTC. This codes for CATSLEGPAYGYTF. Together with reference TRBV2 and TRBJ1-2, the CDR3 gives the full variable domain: EPEVTQTPSHQVTQMGQEVILRCVPISNHLYFYWYRQILGQKVEFLVSFYNNEISEKSEIFDDQFSVERPDGSNFTLKIRSTKLEDSAMYFCATSLEGPAYGYTFGSGTRLTVV.

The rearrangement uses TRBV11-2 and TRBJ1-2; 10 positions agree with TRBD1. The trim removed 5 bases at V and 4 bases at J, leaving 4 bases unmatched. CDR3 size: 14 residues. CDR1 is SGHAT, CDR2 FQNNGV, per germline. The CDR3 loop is CASSPGQGLYGYTF. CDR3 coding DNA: TGTGCCAGCAGCCCGGGACAGGGGCTCTATGGCTACACCTTC.

The CDR3 DNA follows: TGTGCCAGCAGCCAAGGAGGAGGAAATCCGGACAGAGGGAAACTGTTTTTT. This sequence encodes CASSQGGGNPDRGKLFF. The chain employs TRBV7-8 and TRBJ1-4; a weak D match, TRBD1 (6 bases). The CDR3 contains 17 residues. Germline CDR1 reads SGHVS; CDR2 reads FQNEAQ. Between the trimmed V and J ends, which lost 5 bases and 11 bases, there was a span of 27 bases.

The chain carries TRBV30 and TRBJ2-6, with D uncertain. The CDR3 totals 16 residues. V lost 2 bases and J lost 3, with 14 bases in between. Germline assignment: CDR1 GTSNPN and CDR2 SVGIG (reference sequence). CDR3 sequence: CAWSRGWSGGANVLTF. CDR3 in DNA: TGTGCCTGGAGTCGTGGGTGGAGTGGTGGGGCCAACGTCCTGACTTTC.

As DNA, the CDR3 is TGTGCCAGCAGCTTGGCACAGGGGAAGGAAAAACTGTTTTTT. The encoded protein is CASSLAQGKEKLFF. This chain connects TRBV5-6 to TRBJ1-4; 7 nucleotides line up with TRBD1. V shed 0 bases and J 8 bases; nucleotides not matched to a gene: 4. The CDR3 consists of 14 residues. CDR1 is SGHDT and CDR2 is YYEEEE in the germline V gene. The whole variable domain, remainder taken from reference TRBV5-6 and TRBJ1-4, is DAGVTQSPTHLIKTRGQQVTLRCSPKSGHDTVSWYQQALGQGPQFIFQYYEEEERQRGNFPDRFSGHQFPNYSSELNVNALLLGDSALYLCASSLAQGKEKLFFGSGTQLSVL.

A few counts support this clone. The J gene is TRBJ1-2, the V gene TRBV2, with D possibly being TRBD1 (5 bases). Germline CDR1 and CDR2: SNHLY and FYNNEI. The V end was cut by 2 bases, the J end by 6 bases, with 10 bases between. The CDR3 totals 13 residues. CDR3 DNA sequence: TGTGCCAGCAGTGAATCGGGGGTCCATGGCTACACCTTC. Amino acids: CASSESGVHGYTF.

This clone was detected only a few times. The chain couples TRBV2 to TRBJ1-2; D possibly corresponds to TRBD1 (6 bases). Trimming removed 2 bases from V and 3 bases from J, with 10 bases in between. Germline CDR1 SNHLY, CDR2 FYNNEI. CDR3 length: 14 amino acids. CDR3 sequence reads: CASSEQGTDYGYTF. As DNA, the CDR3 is TGTGCCAGCAGTGAACAGGGGACGGACTATGGCTACACCTTC.

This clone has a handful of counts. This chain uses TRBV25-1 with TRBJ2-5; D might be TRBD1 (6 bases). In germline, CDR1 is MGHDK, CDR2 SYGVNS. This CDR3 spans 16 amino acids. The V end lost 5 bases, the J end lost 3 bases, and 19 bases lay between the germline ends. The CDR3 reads CASSHRARGLEETQYF. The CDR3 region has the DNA TGTGCCAGCAGTCACCGGGCCAGGGGTTTGGAAGAGACCCAGTACTTC.

CDR3 DNA: TGTGCCAGCTCCCAGTACCCGCGACAGGGCTCCTACAATGAGCAGTTCTTC. This encodes CASSQYPRQGSYNEQFF. V is TRBV18 and J is TRBJ2-1; TRBD1 agrees at 7 bases. Per the germline V gene, CDR1 is KGHSH and CDR2 is LQKENI. Trimming cost V 6 bases and J 0 bases; bases outside gene matches: 11. The CDR3 contains 17 residues. The variable domain in full, with the rest retrieved from reference TRBV18 and TRBJ2-1, is NAGVMQNPRHLVRRRGQEARLRCSPMKGHSHVYWYRQLPEEGLKFMVYLQKENIIDESGMPKERFSAEFPKEGPSILRIQQVVRGDSAAYFCASSQYPRQGSYNEQFFGPGTRLTVL.